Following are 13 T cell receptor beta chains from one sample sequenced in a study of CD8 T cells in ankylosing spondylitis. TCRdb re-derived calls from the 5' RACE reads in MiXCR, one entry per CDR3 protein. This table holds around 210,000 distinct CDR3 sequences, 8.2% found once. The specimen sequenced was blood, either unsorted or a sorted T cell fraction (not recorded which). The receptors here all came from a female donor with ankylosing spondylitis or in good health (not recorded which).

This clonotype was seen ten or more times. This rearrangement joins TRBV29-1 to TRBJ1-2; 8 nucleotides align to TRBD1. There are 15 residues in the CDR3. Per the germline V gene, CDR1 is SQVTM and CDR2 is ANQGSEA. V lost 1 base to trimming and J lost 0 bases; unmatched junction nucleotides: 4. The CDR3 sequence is CSVEGRQGTNYGYTF. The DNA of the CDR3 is TGCAGCGTTGAAGGTCGACAGGGGACTAACTATGGCTACACCTTC.

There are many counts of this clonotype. CDR3 DNA sequence: TGTGCCAGCAGTTCTAGCCGCCGGGAGACCCAGTACTTC. Residues: CASSSSRRETQYF. The chain couples TRBV6-5 to TRBJ2-5, with D tentatively TRBD2 (5 bases). The V end was cut by 4 bases, the J end by 5 bases, with 11 bases between. CDR1 and CDR2 from the germline V gene are MNHEY and SVGAGI. The CDR3 has 13 amino acids.

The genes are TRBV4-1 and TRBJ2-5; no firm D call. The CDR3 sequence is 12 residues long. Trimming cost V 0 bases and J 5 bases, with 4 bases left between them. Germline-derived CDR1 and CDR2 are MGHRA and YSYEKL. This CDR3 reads CASSQDTETQYF. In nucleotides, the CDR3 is TGCGCCAGCAGCCAAGATACCGAGACCCAGTACTTC.

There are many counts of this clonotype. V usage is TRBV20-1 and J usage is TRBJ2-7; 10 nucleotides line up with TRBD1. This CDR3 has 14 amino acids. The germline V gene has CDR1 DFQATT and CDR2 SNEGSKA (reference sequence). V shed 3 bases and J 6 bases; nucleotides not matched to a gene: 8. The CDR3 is CSASPPTGGREQYF. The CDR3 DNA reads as TGCAGTGCTAGCCCCCCGACAGGGGGCCGCGAGCAGTACTTC.

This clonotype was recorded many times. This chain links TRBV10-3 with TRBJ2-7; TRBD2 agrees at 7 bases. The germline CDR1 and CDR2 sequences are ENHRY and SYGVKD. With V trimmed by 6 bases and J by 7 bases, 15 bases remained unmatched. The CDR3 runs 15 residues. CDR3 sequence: CAIRTPGLLSTEQYF. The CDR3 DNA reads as TGTGCCATCAGAACTCCGGGACTACTCTCTACAGAGCAGTACTTC.

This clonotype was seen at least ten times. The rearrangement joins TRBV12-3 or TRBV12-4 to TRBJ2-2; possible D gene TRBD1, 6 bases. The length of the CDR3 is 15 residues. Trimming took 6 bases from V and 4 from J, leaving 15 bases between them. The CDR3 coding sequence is TGTGCCAGCAGGGCCCCAGGGGAGACCACCGGGGAGCTGTTTTTT. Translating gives CASRAPGETTGELFF.

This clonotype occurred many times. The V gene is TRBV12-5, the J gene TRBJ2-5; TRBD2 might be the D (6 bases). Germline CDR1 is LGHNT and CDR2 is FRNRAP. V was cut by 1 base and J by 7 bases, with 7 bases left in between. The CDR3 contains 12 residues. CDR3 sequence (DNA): TGTGCTAGTGGTTTGGACGGGGGGACCCAGTACTTC. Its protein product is CASGLDGGTQYF.

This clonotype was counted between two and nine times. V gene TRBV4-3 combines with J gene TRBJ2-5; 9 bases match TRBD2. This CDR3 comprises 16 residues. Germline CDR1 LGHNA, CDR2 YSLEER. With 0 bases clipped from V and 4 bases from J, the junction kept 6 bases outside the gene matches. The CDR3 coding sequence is TGCGCCAGCAGCCAAGATCGCAAACTAGCGGGAGAGACCCAGTACTTC. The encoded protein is CASSQDRKLAGETQYF.

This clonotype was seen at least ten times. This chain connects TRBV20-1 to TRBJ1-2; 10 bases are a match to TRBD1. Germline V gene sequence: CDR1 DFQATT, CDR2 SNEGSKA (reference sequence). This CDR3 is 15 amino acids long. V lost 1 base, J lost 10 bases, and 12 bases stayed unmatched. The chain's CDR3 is CSARADAGQGRVYTF. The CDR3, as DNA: TGCAGTGCTAGAGCCGACGCGGGACAGGGGAGAGTCTACACCTTC.

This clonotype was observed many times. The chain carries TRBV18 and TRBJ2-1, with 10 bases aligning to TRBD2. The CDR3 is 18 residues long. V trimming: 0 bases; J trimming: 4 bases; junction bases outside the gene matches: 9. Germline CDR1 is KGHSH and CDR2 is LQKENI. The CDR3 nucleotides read TGTGCCAGCTCACCACCGAGCGCACTAGCGGGGACTTACAATGAGCAGTTCTTC. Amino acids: CASSPPSALAGTYNEQFF.

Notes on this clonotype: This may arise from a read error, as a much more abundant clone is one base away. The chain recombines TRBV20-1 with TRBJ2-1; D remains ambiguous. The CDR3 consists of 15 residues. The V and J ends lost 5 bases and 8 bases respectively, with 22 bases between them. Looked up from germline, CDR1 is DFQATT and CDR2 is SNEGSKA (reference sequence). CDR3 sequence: CSAPLIRVGVDEQFF. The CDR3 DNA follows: TGCAGTGCTCCCTTAATACGCGTGGGTGTGGATGAGCAGTTCTTC.

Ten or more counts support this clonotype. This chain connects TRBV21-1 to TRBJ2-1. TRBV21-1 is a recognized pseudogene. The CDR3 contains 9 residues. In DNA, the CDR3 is TGTGCCAGCAGCACAGGGCAGTTCTTC. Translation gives CASSTGQFF.

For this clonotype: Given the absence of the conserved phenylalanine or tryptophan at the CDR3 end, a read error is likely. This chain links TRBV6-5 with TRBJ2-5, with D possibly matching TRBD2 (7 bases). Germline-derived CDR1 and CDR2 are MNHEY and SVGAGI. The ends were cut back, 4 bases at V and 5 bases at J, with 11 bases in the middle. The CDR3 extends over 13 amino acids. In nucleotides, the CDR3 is TGTGCCAGCAGTTGGGGGAGGGGGGAGACCCAGTACTTA. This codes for CASSWGRGETQYL.